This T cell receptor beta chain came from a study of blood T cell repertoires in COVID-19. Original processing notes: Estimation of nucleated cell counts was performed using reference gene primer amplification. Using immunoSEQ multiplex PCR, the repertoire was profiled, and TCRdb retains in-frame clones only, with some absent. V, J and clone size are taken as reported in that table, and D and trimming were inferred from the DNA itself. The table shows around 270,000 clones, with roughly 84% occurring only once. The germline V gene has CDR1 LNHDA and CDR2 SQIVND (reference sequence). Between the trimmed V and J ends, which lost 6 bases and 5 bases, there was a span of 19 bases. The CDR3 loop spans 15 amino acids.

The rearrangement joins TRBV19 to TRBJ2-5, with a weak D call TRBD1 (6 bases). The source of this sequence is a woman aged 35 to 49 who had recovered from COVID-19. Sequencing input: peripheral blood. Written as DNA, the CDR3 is TGTGCCAGTAGCCCCAGGGGTTCTCTTTCGGAGACCCAGTACTTC. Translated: CASSPRGSLSETQYF.